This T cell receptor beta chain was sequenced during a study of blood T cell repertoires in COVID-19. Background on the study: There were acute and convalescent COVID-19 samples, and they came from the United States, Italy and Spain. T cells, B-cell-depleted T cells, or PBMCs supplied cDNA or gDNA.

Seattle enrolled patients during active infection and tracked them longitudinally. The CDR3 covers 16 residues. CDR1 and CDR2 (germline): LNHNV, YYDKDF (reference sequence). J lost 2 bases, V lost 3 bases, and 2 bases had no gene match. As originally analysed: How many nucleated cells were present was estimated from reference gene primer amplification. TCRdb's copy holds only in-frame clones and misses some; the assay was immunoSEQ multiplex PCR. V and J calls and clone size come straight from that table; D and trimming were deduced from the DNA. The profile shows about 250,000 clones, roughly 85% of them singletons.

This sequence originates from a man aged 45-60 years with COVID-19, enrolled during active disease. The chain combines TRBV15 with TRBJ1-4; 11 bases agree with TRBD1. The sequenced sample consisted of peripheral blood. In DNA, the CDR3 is TGTGCCACCAGCAGGGACAGGGGGCCTACTAATGAAAAACTGTTTTTT. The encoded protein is CATSRDRGPTNEKLFF.